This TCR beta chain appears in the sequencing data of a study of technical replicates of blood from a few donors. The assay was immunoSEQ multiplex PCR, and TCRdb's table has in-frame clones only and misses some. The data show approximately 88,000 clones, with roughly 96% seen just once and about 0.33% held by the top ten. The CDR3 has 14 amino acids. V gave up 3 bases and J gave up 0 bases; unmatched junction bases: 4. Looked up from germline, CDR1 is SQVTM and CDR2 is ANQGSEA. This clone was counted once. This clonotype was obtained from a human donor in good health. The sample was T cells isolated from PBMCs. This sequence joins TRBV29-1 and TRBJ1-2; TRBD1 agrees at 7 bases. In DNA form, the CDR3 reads TGCAGCGTTGATAGGGACAGCGCTAACTATGGCTACACCTTC. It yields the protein CSVDRDSANYGYTF.